This TCR beta chain was found in a study of cytomegalovirus exposure and HLA in healthy donors. The PCR ran on 60 Vbeta and 13 Jbeta primers. The table came from immunoSEQ multiplex PCR; TCRdb's copy has only in-frame clones and leaves some out. The sample has 120,000 to 150,000 clones; 73% are singletons. Trimming took 3 bases from V and 4 from J; bases not matched to a gene: 5. Per the germline V gene, CDR1 is LNHDA and CDR2 is SQIVND (reference sequence). CDR3 size: 17 residues. This sequence joins TRBV19 and TRBJ2-1, with 14 bases lining up with TRBD2. The sequencing input was PBMCs. This TCR came from a woman in her thirties or forties in good health and CMV-seronegative. This CDR3 reads CASSMTSGGDNYNEQFF. The CDR3 DNA reads as TGTGCCAGTAGTATGACTAGCGGGGGGGACAATTACAATGAGCAGTTCTTC.